This T cell receptor beta chain was found in a study of CD8+ T cells in alopecia areata. This clone was picked up a small number of times. Extracted RNA was reverse transcribed into cDNA, the sequencing template. Measured with immunoSEQ multiplex PCR; TCRdb has only the in-frame clones, and not every one. The sample carries about 150,000 clones, around three fifths recorded once. V lost 1 base, J lost 3 bases, and 11 bases lay in between. Germline V gene sequence: CDR1 LNHDA, CDR2 SQIVND (reference sequence). The CDR3 has 15 residues. This material consisted of CD4+ T cells sorted from blood, taken at week 0. The genes are TRBV19 and TRBJ2-3; D is undetermined. This TCR derives from a human donor with alopecia areata. CDR3 sequence: CASSIADGSTDTQYF. DNA for the CDR3: TGTGCCAGTAGTATAGCCGACGGATCTACAGATACGCAGTATTTT.